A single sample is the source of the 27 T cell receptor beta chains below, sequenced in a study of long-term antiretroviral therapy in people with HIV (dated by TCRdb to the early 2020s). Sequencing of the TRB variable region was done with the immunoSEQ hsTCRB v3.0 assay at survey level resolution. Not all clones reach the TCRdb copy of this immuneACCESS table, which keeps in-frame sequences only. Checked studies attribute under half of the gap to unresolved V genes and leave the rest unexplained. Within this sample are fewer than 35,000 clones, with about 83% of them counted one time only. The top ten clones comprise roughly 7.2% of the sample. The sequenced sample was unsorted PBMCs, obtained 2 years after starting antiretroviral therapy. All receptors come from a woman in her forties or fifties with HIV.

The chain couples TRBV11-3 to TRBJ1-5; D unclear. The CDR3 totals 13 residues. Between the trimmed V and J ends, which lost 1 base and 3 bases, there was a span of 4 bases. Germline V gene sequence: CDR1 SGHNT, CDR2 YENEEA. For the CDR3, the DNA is TGTGCCAGCAGCTTAGGCCTCAATCAGCCCCAGCATTTT. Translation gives CASSLGLNQPQHF. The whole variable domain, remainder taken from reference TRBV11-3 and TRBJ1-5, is EAGVVQSPRYKIIEKKQPVAFWCNPISGHNTLYWYLQNLGQGPELLIRYENEEAVDDSQLPKDRFSAERLKGVDSTLKIQPAELGDSAVYLCASSLGLNQPQHFGDGTRLSIL.

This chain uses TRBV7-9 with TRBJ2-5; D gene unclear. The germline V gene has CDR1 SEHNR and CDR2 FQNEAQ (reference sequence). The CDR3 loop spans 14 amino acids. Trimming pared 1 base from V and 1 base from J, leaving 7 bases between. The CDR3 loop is CASSLGRSQETQYF. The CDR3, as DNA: TGTGCCAGCAGCTTAGGGCGTAGCCAAGAGACCCAGTACTTC.

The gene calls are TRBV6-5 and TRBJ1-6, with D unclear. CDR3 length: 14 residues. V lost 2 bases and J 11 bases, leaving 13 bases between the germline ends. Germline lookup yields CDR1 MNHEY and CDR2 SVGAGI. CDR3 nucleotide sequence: TGTGCCAGCAGTTACCAGATTCTAGGTACACCCCTCCACTTT. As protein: CASSYQILGTPLHF.

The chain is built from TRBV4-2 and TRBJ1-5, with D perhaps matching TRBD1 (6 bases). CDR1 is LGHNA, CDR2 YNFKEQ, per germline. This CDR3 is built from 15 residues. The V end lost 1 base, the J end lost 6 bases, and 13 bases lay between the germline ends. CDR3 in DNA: TGTGCCAGCAGCCAAGGAGGGGGGGGTTTTCAGCCCCAGCATTTT. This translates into CASSQGGGGFQPQHF.

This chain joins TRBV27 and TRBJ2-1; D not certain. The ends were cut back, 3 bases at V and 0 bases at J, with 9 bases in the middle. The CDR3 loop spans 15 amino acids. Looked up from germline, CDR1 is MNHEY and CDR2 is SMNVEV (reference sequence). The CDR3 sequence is CASSLVGTSYNEQFF. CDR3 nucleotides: TGTGCCAGCAGTTTGGTGGGCACCTCCTACAATGAGCAGTTCTTC.

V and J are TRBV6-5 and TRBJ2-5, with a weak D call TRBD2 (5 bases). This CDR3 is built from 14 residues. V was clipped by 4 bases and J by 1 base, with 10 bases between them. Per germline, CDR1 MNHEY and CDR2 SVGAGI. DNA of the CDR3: TGTGCCAGCAGTTCGGCGGGCCTCCAAGAGACCCAGTACTTC. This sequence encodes CASSSAGLQETQYF.

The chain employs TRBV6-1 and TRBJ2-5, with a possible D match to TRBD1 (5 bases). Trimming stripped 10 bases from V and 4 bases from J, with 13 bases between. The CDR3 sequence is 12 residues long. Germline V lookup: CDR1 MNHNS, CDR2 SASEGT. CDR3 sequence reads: CAIVSTGETQYF. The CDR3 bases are TGTGCCATCGTCAGCACAGGAGAGACCCAGTACTTC.

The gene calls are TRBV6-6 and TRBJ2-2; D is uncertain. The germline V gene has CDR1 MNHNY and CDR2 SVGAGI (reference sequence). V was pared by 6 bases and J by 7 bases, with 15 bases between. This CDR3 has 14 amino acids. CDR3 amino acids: CASSRTQSGGELFF. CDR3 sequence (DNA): TGTGCCAGCAGCAGGACCCAATCGGGCGGGGAGCTGTTTTTT.

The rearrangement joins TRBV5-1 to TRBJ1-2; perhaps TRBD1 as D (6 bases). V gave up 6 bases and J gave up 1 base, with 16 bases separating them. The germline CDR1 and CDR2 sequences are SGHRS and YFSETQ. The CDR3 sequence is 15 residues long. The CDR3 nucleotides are TGCGCCAGCAATGGGGGGGACACCTTTAACTATGGCTACACCTTC. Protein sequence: CASNGGDTFNYGYTF. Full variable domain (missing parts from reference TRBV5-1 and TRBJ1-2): KAGVTQTPRYLIKTRGQQVTLSCSPISGHRSVSWYQQTPGQGLQFLFEYFSETQRNKGNFPGRFSGRQFSNSRSEMNVSTLELGDSALYLCASNGGDTFNYGYTFGSGTRLTVV.

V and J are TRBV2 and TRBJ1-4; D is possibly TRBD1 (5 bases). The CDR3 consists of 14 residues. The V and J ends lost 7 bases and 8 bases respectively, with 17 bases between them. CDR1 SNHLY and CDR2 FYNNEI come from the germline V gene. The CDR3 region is CASTLNGAREKLFF. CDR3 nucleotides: TGTGCCAGCACCCTGAATGGGGCCAGGGAAAAACTGTTTTTT.

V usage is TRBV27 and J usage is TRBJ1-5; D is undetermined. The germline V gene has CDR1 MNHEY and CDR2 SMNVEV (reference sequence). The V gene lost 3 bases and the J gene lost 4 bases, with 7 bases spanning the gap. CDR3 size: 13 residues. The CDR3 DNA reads TGTGCCAGCAGTTTTATGGTGAATCAGCCCCAGCATTTT. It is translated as CASSFMVNQPQHF.

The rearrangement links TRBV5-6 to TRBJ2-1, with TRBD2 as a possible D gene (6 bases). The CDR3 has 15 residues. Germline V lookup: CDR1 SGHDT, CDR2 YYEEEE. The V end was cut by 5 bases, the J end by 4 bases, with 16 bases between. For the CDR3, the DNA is TGTGCCAGCAGGGCCGGCGGGGCCCAGTACAATGAGCAGTTCTTC. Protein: CASRAGGAQYNEQFF. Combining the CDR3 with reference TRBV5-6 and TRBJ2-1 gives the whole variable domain DAGVTQSPTHLIKTRGQQVTLRCSPKSGHDTVSWYQQALGQGPQFIFQYYEEEERQRGNFPDRFSGHQFPNYSSELNVNALLLGDSALYLCASRAGGAQYNEQFFGPGTRLTVL.

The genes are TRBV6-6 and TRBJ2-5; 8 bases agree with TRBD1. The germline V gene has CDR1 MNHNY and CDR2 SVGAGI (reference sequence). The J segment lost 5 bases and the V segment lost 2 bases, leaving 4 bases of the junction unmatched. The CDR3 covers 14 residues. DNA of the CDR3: TGTGCCAGCAGTTACGGACAGGGTCTGGAGACCCAGTACTTC. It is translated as CASSYGQGLETQYF.

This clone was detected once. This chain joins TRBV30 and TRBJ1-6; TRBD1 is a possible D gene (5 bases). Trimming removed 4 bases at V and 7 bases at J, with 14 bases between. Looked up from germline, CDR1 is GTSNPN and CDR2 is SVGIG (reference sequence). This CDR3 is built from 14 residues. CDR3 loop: CAWNWGTENSPLHF. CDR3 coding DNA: TGTGCCTGGAACTGGGGGACTGAGAATTCACCCCTCCACTTT.

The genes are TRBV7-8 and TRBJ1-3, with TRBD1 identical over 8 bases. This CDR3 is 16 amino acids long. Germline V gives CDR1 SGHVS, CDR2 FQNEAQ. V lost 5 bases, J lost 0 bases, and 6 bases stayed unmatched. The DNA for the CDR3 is TGTGCCAGCAGCCCTCGGACAGGGTCCTCTGGAAACACCATATATTTT. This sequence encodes CASSPRTGSSGNTIYF.

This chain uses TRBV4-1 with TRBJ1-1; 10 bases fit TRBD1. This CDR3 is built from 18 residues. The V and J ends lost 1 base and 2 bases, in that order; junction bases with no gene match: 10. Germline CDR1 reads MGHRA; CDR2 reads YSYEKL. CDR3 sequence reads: CASSQVSRDRGYNTEAFF. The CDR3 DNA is TGCGCCAGCAGCCAAGTTTCCCGGGACAGGGGTTATAACACTGAAGCTTTCTTT.

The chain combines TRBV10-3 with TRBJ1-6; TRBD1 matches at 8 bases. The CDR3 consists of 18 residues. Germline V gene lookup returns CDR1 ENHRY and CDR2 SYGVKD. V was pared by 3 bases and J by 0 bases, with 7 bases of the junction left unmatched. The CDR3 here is CAISDDRGLSSYNSPLHF. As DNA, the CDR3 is TGTGCCATCAGTGATGACAGGGGCTTAAGCTCCTATAATTCACCCCTCCACTTT.

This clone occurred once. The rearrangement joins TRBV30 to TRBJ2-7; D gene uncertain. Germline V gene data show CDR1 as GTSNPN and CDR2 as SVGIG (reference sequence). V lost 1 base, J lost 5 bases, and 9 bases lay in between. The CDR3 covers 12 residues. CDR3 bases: TGTGCCTGGAGTGGGATTGGGAACGAGCAGTACTTC. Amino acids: CAWSGIGNEQYF.

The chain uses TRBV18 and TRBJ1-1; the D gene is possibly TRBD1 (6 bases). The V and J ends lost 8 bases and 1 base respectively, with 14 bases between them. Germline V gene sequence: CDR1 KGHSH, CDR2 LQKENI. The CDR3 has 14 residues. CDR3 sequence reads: CASRRGGPNTEAFF. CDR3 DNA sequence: TGTGCCAGCCGGAGGGGGGGGCCGAACACTGAAGCTTTCTTT.

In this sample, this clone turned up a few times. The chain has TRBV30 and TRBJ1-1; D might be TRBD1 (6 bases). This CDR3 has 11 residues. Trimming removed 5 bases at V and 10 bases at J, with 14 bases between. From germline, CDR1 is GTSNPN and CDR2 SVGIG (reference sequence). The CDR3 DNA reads TGTGCCTGGGTACAGGGAGGTAGAGCTTTCTTT. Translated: CAWVQGGRAFF.

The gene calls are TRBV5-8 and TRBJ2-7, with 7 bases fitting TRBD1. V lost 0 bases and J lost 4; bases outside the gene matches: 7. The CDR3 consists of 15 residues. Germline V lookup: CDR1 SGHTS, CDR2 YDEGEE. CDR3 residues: CASSLVKGAGYEQYV. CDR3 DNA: TGTGCCAGCAGCTTGGTGAAGGGGGCTGGTTACGAGCAGTACGTC.

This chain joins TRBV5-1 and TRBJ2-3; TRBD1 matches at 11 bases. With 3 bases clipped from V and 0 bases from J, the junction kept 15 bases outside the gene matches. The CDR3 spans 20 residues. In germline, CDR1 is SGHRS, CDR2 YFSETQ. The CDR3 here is CASSSPGTGGPFLSTDTQYF. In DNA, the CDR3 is TGCGCCAGCAGCTCTCCCGGGACAGGGGGACCTTTTCTGAGCACAGATACGCAGTATTTT.

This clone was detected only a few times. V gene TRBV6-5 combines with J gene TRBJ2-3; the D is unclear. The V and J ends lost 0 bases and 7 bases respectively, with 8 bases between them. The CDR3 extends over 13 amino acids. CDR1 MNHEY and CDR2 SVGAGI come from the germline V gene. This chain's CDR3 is CASSYSRSYTQYF. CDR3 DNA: TGTGCCAGCAGTTACTCGAGGAGCTATACGCAGTATTTT.

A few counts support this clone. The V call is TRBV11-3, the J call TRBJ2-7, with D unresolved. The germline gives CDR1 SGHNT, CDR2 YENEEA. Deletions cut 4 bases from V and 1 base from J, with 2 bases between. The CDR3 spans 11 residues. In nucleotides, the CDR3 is TGTGCCAGCAGCTCGTCCTACGAGCAGTACTTC. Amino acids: CASSSSYEQYF.

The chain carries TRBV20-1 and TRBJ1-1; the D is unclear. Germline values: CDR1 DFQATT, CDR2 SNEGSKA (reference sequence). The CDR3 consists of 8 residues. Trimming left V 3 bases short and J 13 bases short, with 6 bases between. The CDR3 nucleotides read TGCAGTGCTAGTCCACATTTCTTT. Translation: CSASPHFF.

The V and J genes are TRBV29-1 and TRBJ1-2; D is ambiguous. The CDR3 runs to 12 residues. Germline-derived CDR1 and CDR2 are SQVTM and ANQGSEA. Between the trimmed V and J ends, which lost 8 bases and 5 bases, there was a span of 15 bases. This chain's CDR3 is CSIGWGTYGYTF. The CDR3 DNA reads TGCAGCATAGGGTGGGGTACTTATGGCTACACCTTC.

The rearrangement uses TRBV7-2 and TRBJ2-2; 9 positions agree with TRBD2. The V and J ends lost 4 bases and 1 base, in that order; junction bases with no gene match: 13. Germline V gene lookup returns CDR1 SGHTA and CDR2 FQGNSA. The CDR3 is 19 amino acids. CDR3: CASSSRRERGALNTGELFF. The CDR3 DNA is TGTGCCAGCAGCTCCCGTCGGGAGCGGGGGGCGCTGAACACCGGGGAGCTGTTTTTT.